These T cell receptor beta chains were read from a single sample in a study of blood T cell repertoires in COVID-19. The table came from immunoSEQ multiplex PCR; TCRdb's copy has only in-frame clones and leaves some out. The table has under 400,000 clones, 90% seen once. The source material was peripheral blood. These receptors came from a man younger than 30 with active or convalescent COVID-19. Each CDR3 is given with its conserved first and last residue. The order of the fields is CDR3 protein, CDR3 DNA, clone size, J gene, D gene, V gene. D genes are given only for firm matches. Size is omitted from some rows. Given values are once, few, many or a class for expanded clones.

CASSLGQPNEQYF | TGTGCCAGCAGCTTAGGACAGCCCAACGAGCAGTACTTC | NA | TRBJ2-7 | NA | TRBV11-2
CASEKGHLYQETQYF | TGTGCCAGCGAAAAGGGACACCTGTACCAAGAGACCCAGTACTTC | NA | TRBJ2-5 | NA | TRBV6-5
CASTGTGGRNQPQHF | TGTGCCAGCACCGGGACAGGGGGCAGAAATCAGCCCCAGCATTTT | NA | TRBJ1-5 | TRBD1 | TRBV19
CSVAPGQGPYEQYF | TGCAGCGTTGCTCCGGGACAGGGACCCTACGAGCAGTACTTC | NA | TRBJ2-7 | TRBD1 | TRBV29-1
CASSSPGQAYNEQFF | TGTGCCAGCAGTTCACCGGGACAGGCGTACAATGAGCAGTTCTTC | NA | TRBJ2-1 | TRBD1 | TRBV6-2/TRBV6-3
CASSGGSNQPQHF | TGCGCCAGCAGCGGAGGGAGCAATCAGCCCCAGCATTTT | few | TRBJ1-5 | NA | TRBV5-1
CASSLVAGPTEAFF | TGTGCCAGCAGCTTAGTTGCGGGACCCACTGAAGCTTTCTTT | NA | TRBJ1-1 | NA | TRBV7-9
CSAFEGNTIYF | TGCAGTGCCTTCGAGGGAAACACCATATATTTT | NA | TRBJ1-3 | NA | TRBV20-1
CASSDEPPGLYGYTF | TGTGCCAGCAGTGACGAACCCCCAGGGCTCTATGGCTACACCTTC | once | TRBJ1-2 | NA | TRBV25-1
CASSFTSGNRYNEQFF | TGTGCCAGCAGCTTTACTAGCGGTAACCGGTACAATGAGCAGTTCTTC | NA | TRBJ2-1 | TRBD2 | TRBV11-2
CASSQSLDSSNQPQHF | TGTGCCAGCAGCCAATCCTTGGACAGTTCCAATCAGCCCCAGCATTTT | NA | TRBJ1-5 | NA | TRBV16
CASSQDSGTPSSYNEQFF | TGTGCCAGCAGCCAAGACTCCGGGACACCGAGCTCCTACAATGAGCAGTTCTTC | once | TRBJ2-1 | NA | TRBV3-1/TRBV3-2
CASSPRGTIFYEQYF | TGTGCCAGCAGCCCCCGAGGCACTATTTTTTACGAGCAGTACTTC | NA | TRBJ2-7 | NA | TRBV14
CASRPQEIGQPQHF | TGTGCCAGTAGACCACAGGAGATCGGTCAGCCCCAGCATTTT | NA | TRBJ1-5 | NA | TRBV19
CAREGQGVKIVDGYTF | TGTGCCAGAGAAGGACAGGGGGTAAAGATCGTGGATGGCTACACCTTC | NA | TRBJ1-2 | TRBD1 | TRBV19
CASNLQGVYGYTF | TGTGCCAGCAATTTACAGGGGGTATATGGCTACACCTTC | once | TRBJ1-2 | TRBD1 | TRBV12-3/TRBV12-4
CAWSVWDNTDTQYF | TGTGCCTGGAGTGTTTGGGACAACACAGATACGCAGTATTTT | few | TRBJ2-3 | NA | TRBV30
CASSHKTGYEAFF | TGTGCCAGCTCCCACAAAACAGGTTATGAAGCTTTCTTT | NA | TRBJ1-1 | NA | TRBV18
CASSNTNRELFF | TGTGCCAGCAGCAATACCAACAGGGAGCTGTTTTTT | NA | TRBJ2-2 | NA | TRBV28
CASSLIASLAGDISTDTQYF | TGTGCCAGCAGCCTTATAGCCTCACTAGCGGGAGACATAAGCACAGATACGCAGTATTTT | NA | TRBJ2-3 | TRBD2 | TRBV28
CASSYRLDRGFYSNQPQHF | TGTGCCAGCAGTTACAGGTTGGACAGGGGGTTTTATAGCAATCAGCCCCAGCATTTT | NA | TRBJ1-5 | TRBD1 | TRBV6-2/TRBV6-3
CASITGGADGYTF | TGTGCCAGCATCACAGGGGGCGCAGATGGCTACACCTTC | NA | TRBJ1-2 | TRBD1 | TRBV2
CASNPGGTTNEKLFF | TGTGCCAGCAACCCCGGGGGGACCACTAATGAAAAACTGTTTTTT | NA | TRBJ1-4 | NA | TRBV28
CASSLQGAYEQYF | TGTGCCAGTAGCCTTCAGGGGGCTTACGAGCAGTACTTC | NA | TRBJ2-7 | TRBD1 | TRBV19
CASSNRQGAREAFF | TGTGCCAGCAGTAACCGACAGGGGGCGCGTGAAGCTTTCTTT | NA | TRBJ1-1 | TRBD1 | TRBV6-5
CASSHTGNRYGYTF | TGTGCCAGCAGCCATACAGGGAATCGATATGGCTACACCTTC | NA | TRBJ1-2 | NA | TRBV5-6
CASSQLAGGGETQYF | TGCGCCAGCAGCCAACTAGCGGGAGGCGGAGAGACCCAGTACTTC | few | TRBJ2-5 | TRBD2 | TRBV4-1